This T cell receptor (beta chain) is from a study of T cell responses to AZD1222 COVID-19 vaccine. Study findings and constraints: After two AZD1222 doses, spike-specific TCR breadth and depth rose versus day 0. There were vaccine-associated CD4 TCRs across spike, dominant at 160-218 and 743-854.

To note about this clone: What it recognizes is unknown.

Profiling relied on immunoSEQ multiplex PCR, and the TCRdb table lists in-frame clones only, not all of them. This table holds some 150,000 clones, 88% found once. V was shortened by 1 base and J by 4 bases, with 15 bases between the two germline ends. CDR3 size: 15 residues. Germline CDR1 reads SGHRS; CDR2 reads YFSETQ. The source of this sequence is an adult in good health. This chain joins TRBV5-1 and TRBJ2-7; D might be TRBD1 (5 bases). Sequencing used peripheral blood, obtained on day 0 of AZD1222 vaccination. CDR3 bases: TGCGCCAGCAGCTTGCCTCTCTTGAGGACATACGAGCAGTACTTC. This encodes CASSLPLLRTYEQYF. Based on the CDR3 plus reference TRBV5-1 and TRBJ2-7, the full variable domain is KAGVTQTPRYLIKTRGQQVTLSCSPISGHRSVSWYQQTPGQGLQFLFEYFSETQRNKGNFPGRFSGRQFSNSRSEMNVSTLELGDSALYLCASSLPLLRTYEQYFGPGTRLTVT.